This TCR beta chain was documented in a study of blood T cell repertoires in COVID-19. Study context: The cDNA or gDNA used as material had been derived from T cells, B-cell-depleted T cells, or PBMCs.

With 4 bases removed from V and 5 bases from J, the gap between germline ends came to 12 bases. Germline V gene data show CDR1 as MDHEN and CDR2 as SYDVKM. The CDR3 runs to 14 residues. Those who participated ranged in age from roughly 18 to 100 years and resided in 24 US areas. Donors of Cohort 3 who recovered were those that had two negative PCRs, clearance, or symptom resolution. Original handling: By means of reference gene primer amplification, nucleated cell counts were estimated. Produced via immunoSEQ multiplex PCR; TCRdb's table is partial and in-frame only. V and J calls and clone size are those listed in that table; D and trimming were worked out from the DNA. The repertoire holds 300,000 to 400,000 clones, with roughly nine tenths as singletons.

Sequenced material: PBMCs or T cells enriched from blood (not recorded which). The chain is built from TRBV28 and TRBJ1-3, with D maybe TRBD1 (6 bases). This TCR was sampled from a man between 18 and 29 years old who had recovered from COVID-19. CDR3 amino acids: CASSSGTPRNTIYF. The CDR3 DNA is TGTGCCAGCAGTTCCGGGACACCTAGAAACACCATATATTTT.